This T cell receptor beta chain was sequenced in a study of response to subunit inactivated influenza vaccine. Regarding the study as a whole: Authors proposed each seasonal influenza vaccination draws in few new T cells.

This clonotype showed up many times. Antigen: not known. Using its own MiXCR run on the RT-PCR reads, TCRdb lists one record per CDR3 protein. The sample has more than 400,000 distinct CDR3 sequences, 7.2% seen once. Trimming took off 6 bases at V and 8 bases at J, with 13 bases between the two ends. Germline V gene data show CDR1 as LGHNA and CDR2 as YNFKEQ. The length of the CDR3 is 13 residues. The TCR comes from a man between 50 and 69 years old who received an inactivated influenza vaccine. V usage is TRBV4-2 and J usage is TRBJ2-2, with a weak D call TRBD1 (6 bases). Material: PBMCs from blood, obtained less than 25 months after vaccination. CDR3 DNA: TGTGCCAGCAGACCAGGGGAAGCAGGGGAGCTGTTTTTT. This codes for CASRPGEAGELFF.